Below are 20 T cell receptor beta chains sequenced from a single sample in a study of neoadjuvant anti-PD-1 for oral cavity cancer. Sequencing was performed with immunoSEQ multiplex PCR; in TCRdb, only in-frame clones are kept and a portion is missing. The repertoire consists of about 42,000 clones, with about 76% occurring once and the leading ten covering 4% to 5.5%. Time point indicated: after neoadjuvant nivolumab, at surgical resection. This specimen was PBMCs, taken after nivolumab (anti-PD-1) treatment. The receptors shown here come from a person aged 35 to 85 with oral cavity squamous cell carcinoma.

This sequence joins TRBV6-6 and TRBJ1-1; D remains ambiguous. Germline CDR1 reads MNHNY; CDR2 reads SVGAGI (reference sequence). V lost 2 bases to trimming and J lost 1 base, with 8 bases between them. CDR3 length: 14 amino acids. The CDR3 DNA reads TGTGCCAGCAGTTACCGACACCCGAACACTGAAGCTTTCTTT. As protein: CASSYRHPNTEAFF.

This clone appeared a few times. J is TRBJ1-2 and V is TRBV5-6; D might be TRBD1 (5 bases). This CDR3 contains 16 residues. Germline loops: CDR1 SGHDT, CDR2 YYEEEE. The V end lost 2 bases, the J end lost 4 bases, and 18 bases lay between the germline ends. CDR3 loop: CASSLNSGLKVYGYTF. The CDR3 coding sequence is TGTGCCAGCAGCTTAAACTCAGGGTTAAAGGTCTATGGCTACACCTTC.

The gene calls are TRBV4-1 and TRBJ2-7; 16 bases are shared with TRBD2. Losses at the gene ends were 0 bases for V and 6 bases for J; bases not matched to a gene: 5. Germline lookup yields CDR1 MGHRA and CDR2 YSYEKL. This CDR3 contains 17 residues. CDR3 coding DNA: TGCGCCAGCAGCCAAGAAAGGGGACTAGCGGGAGGGGGCGAGCAGTACTTC. This gives the protein CASSQERGLAGGGEQYF.

The V call is TRBV7-2, the J call TRBJ2-3; D unclear. The CDR3 extends over 12 amino acids. The V end was cut by 3 bases, the J end by 4 bases, with 5 bases between. From germline, CDR1 is SGHTA and CDR2 FQGNSA. CDR3 in DNA: TGTGCCAGCAGCTTCGGGTCAGATACGCAGTATTTT. It specifies CASSFGSDTQYF.

The chain carries TRBV5-4 and TRBJ2-2; 7 bases are shared with TRBD2. With V trimmed by 5 bases and J by 3 bases, 4 bases remained unmatched. Germline loops: CDR1 SGHNT, CDR2 YYREEE (reference sequence). The CDR3 consists of 14 residues. As DNA, the CDR3 is TGTGCCAGCAGGGTCCGGGGGGACACCGGGGAGCTGTTTTTT. Translating gives CASRVRGDTGELFF.

V and J are TRBV6-5 and TRBJ1-4; D unclear. This CDR3 spans 14 amino acids. V shed 7 bases and J shed 0 bases, with 9 bases lying between them. CDR1 and CDR2 (germline): MNHEY, SVGAGI. The CDR3 sequence: CASTKTATNEKLFF. The CDR3 DNA sequence: TGTGCCAGCACAAAGACTGCAACTAATGAAAAACTGTTTTTT.

V gene TRBV14 combines with J gene TRBJ1-1; D is unresolved. Trimming stripped 4 bases from V and 0 bases from J, with 12 bases between. CDR1 and CDR2 from the germline V gene are SGHDN and FVKESK. This CDR3 spans 15 amino acids. The CDR3 bases are TGTGCCAGCAGCCCCCAAGTGCTAATGAACACTGAAGCTTTCTTT. Translating it yields CASSPQVLMNTEAFF.

V and J are TRBV5-1 and TRBJ1-1; TRBD1 might be the D (6 bases). From germline, CDR1 is SGHRS and CDR2 YFSETQ. The CDR3 sequence is 16 residues long. Trimming took off 4 bases at V and 0 bases at J, with 16 bases between the two ends. The CDR3 protein is CASSAEGVSLNTEAFF. The CDR3 DNA follows: TGCGCCAGCAGCGCCGAGGGGGTGAGTTTGAACACTGAAGCTTTCTTT.

The chain recombines TRBV14 with TRBJ1-1; D remains ambiguous. In germline, CDR1 is SGHDN, CDR2 FVKESK. The CDR3 extends over 15 amino acids. The V and J ends lost 6 bases and 0 bases respectively, with 14 bases between them. CDR3 DNA sequence: TGTGCCAGCAGGCGTCTCGGGGTCATGAACACTGAAGCTTTCTTT. This gives the protein CASRRLGVMNTEAFF.

This clone was observed a single time. V gene TRBV27 combines with J gene TRBJ2-1; D uncertain. With 3 bases removed from V and 0 bases from J, the gap between germline ends came to 9 bases. The CDR3 totals 15 residues. Germline CDR1 and CDR2: MNHEY and SMNVEV (reference sequence). The CDR3 spells CASSLRTDSYNEQFF. The CDR3 nucleotides read TGTGCCAGCAGTTTGCGCACAGACTCCTACAATGAGCAGTTCTTC.

The rearrangement joins TRBV6-5 to TRBJ2-7; the match to TRBD2 covers 9 bases. V lost 7 bases, J lost 1 base, and 8 bases stayed unmatched. The germline CDR1 and CDR2 sequences are MNHEY and SVGAGI. The CDR3 is 15 residues long. The CDR3 loop reads CASTSGGGGSYEQYF. The CDR3 region has the DNA TGTGCCAGCACCTCGGGCGGGGGGGGATCCTACGAGCAGTACTTC.

This clone has only a few counts. The V and J genes are TRBV11-2 and TRBJ1-6; D is possibly TRBD1 (5 bases). Per the germline V gene, CDR1 is SGHAT and CDR2 is FQNNGV. Trimming cost V 3 bases and J 7 bases, with 7 bases left between them. CDR3 length: 13 amino acids. The CDR3 is CASSLGPNSPLHF. DNA of the CDR3: TGTGCCAGCAGCTTGGGGCCAAATTCACCCCTCCACTTT. Looking up the rest from reference TRBV11-2 and TRBJ1-6 gives the full variable domain: EAGVAQSPRYKIIEKRQSVAFWCNPISGHATLYWYQQILGQGPKLLIQFQNNGVVDDSQLPKDRFSAERLKGVDSTLKIQPAKLEDSAVYLCASSLGPNSPLHFGNGTRLTVT.

The rearrangement uses TRBV27 and TRBJ1-6; 8 bases align to TRBD1. The CDR3 is made up of 15 amino acids. V was clipped by 3 bases and J by 7 bases; unmatched bases: 5. In germline, CDR1 is MNHEY, CDR2 SMNVEV (reference sequence). For the CDR3, the DNA is TGTGCCAGCAGTTTCGGGGACAGGAGAAATTCACCCCTCCACTTT. As protein: CASSFGDRRNSPLHF.

The rearrangement uses TRBV5-1 and TRBJ1-6; TRBD1 is a possible D gene (6 bases). From germline, CDR1 is SGHRS and CDR2 YFSETQ. The CDR3 has 17 residues. The V and J ends lost 3 bases and 9 bases respectively, with 22 bases between them. The CDR3 spells CASSWAPTQGQGSPLHF. The DNA for the CDR3 is TGCGCCAGCAGCTGGGCCCCAACGCAGGGGCAAGGTTCACCCCTCCACTTT.

The rearrangement uses TRBV5-6 and TRBJ1-1; 7 bases match TRBD1. Per the germline V gene, CDR1 is SGHDT and CDR2 is YYEEEE. The ends lost 0 bases at V and 14 bases at J; junction bases unmatched: 13. This CDR3 is 14 amino acids long. CDR3 sequence reads: CASSLGTGILGGFF. The CDR3 nucleotides are TGTGCCAGCAGCTTGGGGACAGGAATACTCGGAGGGTTCTTT.

The V and J genes are TRBV4-1 and TRBJ1-1, with D possibly matching TRBD1 (6 bases). CDR3 length: 14 residues. V dropped 1 base and J dropped 6 bases, with 12 bases sitting between them. The V gene's germline CDR1 is MGHRA and CDR2 YSYEKL. CDR3 nucleotides: TGCGCCAGCAGCCAAGTGATCCCAGGGGCTGAAGCTTTCTTT. The encoded protein is CASSQVIPGAEAFF.

This clone has only one observation. This sequence joins TRBV15 and TRBJ2-5; D perhaps matches TRBD2 (6 bases). The germline V gene has CDR1 LNHNV and CDR2 YYDKDF (reference sequence). V was trimmed by 1 base and J by 3 bases, leaving 12 bases between them. This CDR3 comprises 15 residues. The CDR3 DNA sequence: TGTGCCACCAGCAGAGCGGGAGAGGTGGAAGAGACCCAGTACTTC. This codes for CATSRAGEVEETQYF. Using reference TRBV15 and TRBJ2-5 for the parts outside the CDR3, the full variable domain is DAMVIQNPRYQVTQFGKPVTLSCSQTLNHNVMYWYQQKSSQAPKLLFHYYDKDFNNEADTPDNFQSRRPNTSFCFLDIRSPGLGDTAMYLCATSRAGEVEETQYFGPGTRLLVL.

This sequence joins TRBV19 and TRBJ2-3; D possibly corresponds to TRBD2 (5 bases). CDR1 and CDR2 from the germline V gene are LNHDA and SQIVND (reference sequence). Deletions cut 4 bases from V and 1 base from J, with 9 bases between. The CDR3 spans 14 residues. CDR3 sequence reads: CASSSGLRTDTQYF. DNA for the CDR3: TGTGCCAGTAGTAGCGGGCTACGCACAGATACGCAGTATTTT.

This rearrangement joins TRBV29-1 to TRBJ2-2; 11 bases are shared with TRBD2. CDR3 length: 14 residues. V shed 7 bases, J shed 5 bases, and the junction held 6 bases outside the gene matches. In germline, CDR1 is SQVTM, CDR2 ANQGSEA. This chain's CDR3 is CSAPGTSGTGELFF. In DNA, the CDR3 is TGCAGCGCACCCGGGACTAGCGGTACCGGGGAGCTGTTTTTT.

The chain links TRBV11-2 to TRBJ1-1, with D unclear. Germline CDR1 is SGHAT and CDR2 is FQNNGV. Between the trimmed V and J ends, which lost 8 bases and 3 bases, there was a span of 13 bases. The CDR3 runs to 13 residues. The CDR3 loop reads CASSRGIDTEAFF. CDR3 DNA sequence: TGTGCCAGCTCAAGAGGGATTGACACTGAAGCTTTCTTT.